In this sample, the clone carrying this T cell receptor beta chain turned up a few times. Antigen: not known. Study-level findings and limits: Greatest tumor Treg TCR overlap was with tumor naive CD4+ cells. In terms of TCR gene usage, tumor memory CD4+ T cells clustered together with blood and lymph node memory CD4+ cells, as well as with lymph node naive CD4+ cells.

The sorted Tregs were CD4+CD25+CD127-/low cells. Full-length variable regions came from constant-region reverse primers plus semi-nested Nested Universal Primer A PCR. TCRdb re-analysed the 5' RACE reads in MiXCR, keeping a single row per CDR3 protein. This sample carries fewer than 50,000 distinct CDR3 sequences, about a fifth of them seen once, and the ten largest clones take about 3.9%. The V gene's germline CDR1 is SGHTA and CDR2 FQGNSA. V was clipped by 4 bases and J by 8 bases, with 14 bases between them. The CDR3 extends over 13 amino acids. Source material: Tregs sorted from a lymph node. This TCR came from a female donor with breast cancer. This chain connects TRBV7-2 to TRBJ1-2; unclear D gene. The CDR3 coding sequence is TGTGCCAGCAGCTCTAGTTTTGTCCAAGGCTACACCTTC. Residues: CASSSSFVQGYTF.